The following is a T cell receptor beta chain sequence with its context. Its antigen target is currently unknown. The data were obtained in a study of cytomegalovirus exposure and HLA in healthy donors (dated by TCRdb to about 2017). Looking at the study overall: In an earlier analysis of 450 to 750 of the donors, less than 350 Gb of sequence data and roughly 100 million unique TCR beta sequences from about 190 million T cells were reported. An early release that covered about 600 HLA-typed donors contained approximately 320 gigabases of sequencing data and 80 million or so unique TCR sequences. The genetic ancestry cluster associated with self-reported Caucasian donors included 70% to 85% of the roughly 400 genotyped donors. The study aimed to test whether signatures of past pathogen exposure could be identified by cataloging public T cell receptors. The T cell repertoires of 666 subjects were profiled by immunosequencing and related to cytomegalovirus serostatus. In addition to the first cohort of 666 subjects, a separate validation cohort of about 120 different subjects was used. The study combined high-throughput TCR immunosequencing, statistical association of individual TCRs with disease status, and machine learning to predict cytomegalovirus infection status. In a later analysis, previously published TCR beta repertoires from 600 to 850 donors were re-analyzed and high-resolution HLA genotyping was added so that TCR occurrence patterns could be studied. Rather than drawing on any new phenotypic data, the later analysis identified candidate immune exposures from TCR beta sequences and the way those sequences occurred across donors. In an earlier analysis of about 590 of the donors, high-throughput TCR beta sequencing was used to judge whether each TCR beta V gene segment behaved as functional or pseudogenic. Alongside the repertoire data, information on donor age, sex, ethnicity and CMV serostatus was compiled. Genome-wide SNP genotypes for about three fifths of the 666 donors were used in a later genetic analysis, which treated that subset as a discovery cohort. Every repertoire in the discovery cohort had been generated on one and the same sequencing platform. Both class I and class II loci were covered by HLA typing, at four-digit resolution. Typing coverage varied by locus: about 620-630 donors for A, B, C, DRB1 and DQB1; approximately 520 for DQA1; more than 600 for DPA1; approximately 450 for DPB1. Because of strong linkage in the cohort, four to six DR-DQ haplotypes were treated as single units for association and clustering. On average, around 200,000 unique TCR beta nucleotide sequences were sequenced per donor among a few hundred genotyped donors of the cohort, with roughly 20% of those sequences being non-productive.

To prepare the library, the immunoSEQ multiplex PCR assay was applied. The multiplex PCR relied on a mix of 60 forward primers for TCR Vbeta segments and 13 reverse primers for TCR Jbeta segments. A multiplex PCR assay on genomic DNA amplified the CDR3 region of rearranged TCR beta genes. On the Illumina HiSeq System, the amplified TCR beta libraries were sequenced as 87-base-pair reads. In the original analysis: A later analysis counted approximately 74 million unique TCR beta chains across the 670 or so repertoires, and around 12 million of these chains were shared by at least two donors. Raw reads were error-corrected and collapsed into unique sequences by a nearest-neighbor algorithm in which closely related sequences were merged to remove PCR and sequencing errors. Alignment of CDR3 sequences to IMGT reference sequences was used to assign V, D and J gene segments. For a sequence to be retained, at least a six-nucleotide match to both a V gene segment and a J gene segment was required. Rearrangements were called productive when the CDR3 lacked stop codons and stayed in frame with V and J; all others were non-productive. CDR3 was defined by IMGT convention, running from the second conserved V-encoded cysteine to the conserved J-encoded phenylalanine. In an earlier analysis of more than 550 of the donors, sequences lacking an unambiguous match to a single V gene segment were excluded. In an earlier analysis of approximately 610 of the donors, V segments were called functional above 56.7% productive rearrangements and were called segregating when the between-donor standard deviation exceeded 5%. A statistical classification framework was built to diagnose cytomegalovirus status from the catalog of TCR beta chain sequences. In a later analysis, V and J genes were assigned by comparing TCR nucleotide sequences against IMGT/GENE-DB human TR gene sequences. A later analysis assigned CDR3 sequences and most-parsimonious VDJ recombination scenarios with the TCRdist pipeline. A later analysis defined each TCR beta chain by its CDR3 amino acid sequence plus V-gene family, and excluded reads lacking a unique V-gene family. As a way to deal with suspected cross-contamination and a sequencing artifact, a later analysis dropped 640 or so nucleotide sequences that were highly shared and had low generation probability. For each public chain, a later analysis derived a clonal expansion index from normalized ranks of inferred template counts within each repertoire. In a later analysis, generation probabilities were computed using a VDJ recombination model fitted to out-of-frame rearrangements, and the results were checked against IGoR. In a later analysis, hypergeometric tests were used to score TCR-TCR, TCR-HLA and TCR-CMV co-occurrence, with a repertoire-size bias correction applied to TCR pairs. A later analysis estimated false discovery rates by permuting HLA or CMV assignments 20 times. In a later analysis, co-occurring TCRs were grouped using DBSCAN, with TCRdist sequence similarity added in when clustering inside HLA-allele-positive subsets. For co-occurrence clustering, repertoires with fewer than 30,000 or more than 120,000 public chains were excluded, along with several repertoires with anomalous nucleotide sharing. TCRdb retrieved this table from immuneACCESS and kept in-frame rearrangements only. Not all clones are present; in checked studies, unresolved V genes account for under half, and no reason is known for the remainder. The V and J calls and clone size were taken over from that table, and D and trimming were inferred from the DNA. This sample's records show 150,000 or so clones. Together, the top ten hold about 1.7% of the sample.

The cohort consisted of approximately 690 healthy bone marrow donors. All cohort members were sampled while nominally healthy, although unrecorded immune exposures were likely present. The donor was CMV seronegative and was included in the group of a few hundred seronegative cohort members. Every donor gave a peripheral blood sample, and the peripheral blood mononuclear cells from that sample were used for TCR beta sequencing. Genomic DNA extraction from the blood cell samples was performed with the Qiagen DNeasy Blood Extraction Kit. Broader findings and caveats from the paper: An earlier analysis of approximately 600 of the donors showed that most TCR beta V segments appeared in productive rearrangements either about 90% or about 30% of the time, which broadly matched IMGT annotations. A later genetic analysis reported fewer N-insertions in productive TCRs among donors in an Asian-associated ancestry cluster than the roughly 650-donor mean. Correlated functional status among segregating V segments might reflect linkage disequilibrium, but an unknown experimental factor could not be ruled out. The authors suggested that the approach could potentially be extended to other disease states and immunological phenotypes. The only immune exposure information available for the cohort was CMV serostatus. The cohort was sequenced for TCR beta chains only, and without alpha or paired-chain data the features that could be detected were limited. In a later analysis, several top co-occurrence clusters were reported to appear linked to parvovirus B19, influenza, CMV and Epstein-Barr virus. The sequencing pipeline was judged likely to have produced a cluster of highly shared sequence variants as a technical artifact. The 87-base-pair reads could not distinguish some IMGT-functional V segments, including TRBV6-2 and TRBV6-3, so those segments were excluded. At a false discovery rate of 0.05, a later analysis linked around 15,000 TCR beta sequences to specific HLA alleles. Sequencing depth was assumed to be roughly uniform across donors in the presence/absence analyses, though that assumption may not hold. In vitro tests confirmed that a few of the cytomegalovirus-associated TCR beta chains recognize cytomegalovirus antigens. Assigning TCR associations to individual alleles was difficult when HLA alleles, especially DR and DQ, strongly co-occurred. The classifier was reported to diagnose cytomegalovirus status with high specificity and sensitivity in both the original cohort and the validation cohort. Because counts were too low, more than 15 rarely observed V segments, including chromosome 9 orphons, were left out of the earlier analysis of some 600 of the donors. A further reported finding was that TCR beta sequences accurately predicted the HLA-A and HLA-B alleles for most subjects in the first cohort. Across donors, most TCR sequences were observed very rarely, whereas some public TCRs were present in many individuals. In a later analysis, HLA-associated TCR beta chains were found to be more clonally expanded and to have lower generation probabilities than equally common non-associated chains. According to a later analysis, TCR association rates differed among HLA loci, with DRB1 alleles showing the most associated TCRs and HLA-C alleles showing the fewest. The study gave a list of 150 to 200 TCR beta chains associated with cytomegalovirus. Because HLA typing was unavailable for some donors at each locus, only the typed subset was used in association tests. A later analysis found that most CMV-associated TCR beta chains appeared HLA-restricted, with HLA associations seemingly driven largely by CMV exposure. A later genetic analysis associated a missense DCLRE1C variant with V-gene and J-gene trimming of TCR beta chains, and an independent cohort replicated the association.

Via the germline V gene, CDR1 is ENHRY and CDR2 SYGVKD. Between the V and J ends, shortened by 0 bases and 5 bases respectively, the junction contains 7 bases. From its cysteine to its phenylalanine, the CDR3 spans 14 amino acids. Left in the record is the CDR3 DNA by itself, 42 bases read in frame from the first base. The sample comprised PBMCs. This receptor was obtained from a woman in her forties or fifties in good health and CMV-seronegative. The V and J segments used are TRBV10-3 and TRBJ1-4; no D gene call is confident. The CDR3 in this case is CAISESNSNEKLFF. The sequenced DNA is TGTGCCATCAGTGAGTCGAACTCAAATGAAAAACTGTTTTTT.